These T cell receptor beta chains were read from a single sample in a study of shared clonotypes between healthy human individuals. The data were produced by immunoSEQ multiplex PCR, yet TCRdb's version contains in-frame clones alone and is incomplete. Of about 2.3 million clones listed, less than 95% are singletons. The sequenced sample was naive CD4+ T cells from PBMCs. The receptors were gathered from a man aged 18 to 29 in good health. Some clones in this sample may be carry-over from other donors' samples. Each CDR3 is given with its conserved first and last residue. Fields, in order: V gene, J gene, CDR3 protein.

>TRBV5-4|TRBJ2-3
CASSPPDRDPDTQYF
>TRBV11-2|TRBJ2-5
CASSLGPGPEDQETQYF
>TRBV28|TRBJ1-4
CASSLPRDNGKLFF
>TRBV7-2|TRBJ1-1
CASSFSNTEAFF
>TRBV5-1|TRBJ1-4
CASGQGATSGNEKLFF
>TRBV29-1|TRBJ1-4
CSVTTGPGSEKLFF
>TRBV18|TRBJ2-5
CASSLFLDETGGETQYF
>TRBV21-1|TRBJ2-4
CASRATGTGIDIQYF
>TRBV21-1|TRBJ2-7
CASSTPPSQGAHSYEQYF
>TRBV29-1|TRBJ2-3
CSVERGLAGEYF
>TRBV6-6|TRBJ2-1
CASSYVAGKYNEQFF
>TRBV11-2|TRBJ2-7
CASSRGQWSYEQYF
>TRBV28|TRBJ1-1
CASSFIRRGTEAFF
>TRBV9|TRBJ1-2
CASSVQGGHYGYTF
>TRBV6-1|TRBJ1-5
CASSESVGGHNQPQHF
>TRBV10-2|TRBJ2-1
CASADGLHNEQFF
>TRBV6-1|TRBJ1-2
CASSEVIKGFGYTF
>TRBV18|TRBJ2-3
CASSPIDRDSTDTQYF
>TRBV28|TRBJ2-3
CASSSNTDTQYF
>TRBV28|TRBJ2-2
CASSSYVDTGELFF
>TRBV7-6|TRBJ1-1
CASSLVERYTEAFF
>TRBV6-1|TRBJ1-5
CASSDGPHQPQHF
>TRBV19|TRBJ1-5
CASSSEGPHQPQHF
>TRBV5-5|TRBJ2-7
CASSSRDLSYEQYF
>TRBV18|TRBJ2-2
CASSPPTSDPGELFF
>TRBV9|TRBJ2-2
CASSPRGREVANTGELFF
>TRBV5-4|TRBJ1-3
CASSSDRGGNTIYF
>TRBV4-3|TRBJ2-1
CASSRQNYNEQFF
>TRBV7-2|TRBJ2-1
CASSPPLSDEQFF
>TRBV19|TRBJ1-4
CASSRKGGEKLFF
>TRBV9|TRBJ2-1
CASSVRMGLAGVLDEQFF
>TRBV7-3|TRBJ2-3
CASSQSSSFPDTQYF
>TRBV5-8|TRBJ1-2
CASSLDRTGGYTF
>TRBV27|TRBJ1-4
CASRPSGQGTNEKLFF
>TRBV5-1|TRBJ2-6
CASSPEPYSGANVLTF
>TRBV7-8|TRBJ2-1
CASSLGRLADNEQFF
>TRBV18|TRBJ2-6
CASSPISLAGVPGANVLTF
>TRBV28|TRBJ2-1
CASRSPRRLADSYNEQFF
>TRBV9|TRBJ2-1
CASNSGERRGNEQFF
>TRBV11-2|TRBJ2-7
CASSLVRGLYEQYF
>TRBV18|TRBJ1-4
CASSPSTTNEKLFF
>TRBV19|TRBJ2-7
CASSMAGGGEQYF
>TRBV4-3|TRBJ2-5
CASSLLGETQYF
>TRBV5-1|TRBJ2-3
CASSLNDRGISDTQYF
>TRBV12-5|TRBJ2-1
CASGLGQAHNEQFF
>TRBV5-1|TRBJ2-1
CASSIIGTSNNEQFF
>TRBV28|TRBJ1-1
CASSLSYPGTGMNTEAFF
>TRBV18|TRBJ2-2
CASSPMRTSNTGELFF
>TRBV5-1|TRBJ2-3
CASSLESWDTQYF
>TRBV19|TRBJ2-1
CAIARYWREGYNEQFF
>TRBV5-4|TRBJ1-4
CASSLEVGEKLFF
>TRBV27|TRBJ2-1
CASSLWGGTYNEQFF
>TRBV6-5|TRBJ2-5
CASSLGRSPGETQYF
>TRBV23-1|TRBJ2-1
CASSSGRGEQFF
>TRBV5-1|TRBJ1-4
CASSLSGGGEKLFF
>TRBV5-4|TRBJ2-5
CASTPSRDREEETQYF
>TRBV29-1|TRBJ2-5
CSVESPGTREQYF
>TRBV7-8|TRBJ2-5
CASSHRTPSQGTQYF